This entry lists 4 T cell receptor delta chains sequenced from one sample in a study of Vδ1+ human thymocytes. Overall study results and limits: Thymic TRG and TRD repertoires appeared highly polyclonal.

Sequences come from RNA converted to cDNA by reverse transcription. Pooled V-gene forward primers with one constant-region reverse primer generated the CDR3 amplicons by multiplex PCR. TCRdb redid the clone calls on the multiplex PCR reads with CATT. The table lists about 73,000 delta-chain clones, 30% to 45% of them singletons, with over 0.2% in the top ten. These receptors have no known antigen. The sample taken for sequencing was Vdelta1+ gamma-delta thymocytes from the thymus. Subset described: FACS-sorted CD3+ TCRalphabeta- TCRVdelta1+ TCRVdelta2- thymocytes. The source of these receptors is a boy younger than two who had congenital heart surgery.

J is TRDJ1 and V is TRDV1; the match to TRDD3 covers 10 bases. This CDR3 is built from 18 residues. V was clipped by 3 bases and J by 1 base; unmatched bases: 11. The germline V gene encodes CDR1 TSWWSYY and CDR2 QGS. The CDR3 coding sequence is TGTGCTCTTGGGGATCGTACGGGGGGATACGCGCGCACCGATAAACTCATCTTT. Translated, it gives CALGDRTGGYARTDKLIF.

The J gene is TRDJ1, the V gene TRDV1; 10 bases are a match to TRDD3. CDR3 length equals 22 residues. The germline V gene has CDR1 TSWWSYY and CDR2 QGS. The ends lost 0 bases at V and 0 bases at J; junction bases unmatched: 19. Here the CDR3 DNA reads TGTGCTCTTGGGGAACTCGTGGCCCCACCCCCATATACTGGGGGATACACCGATAAACTCATCTTT. Translating it yields CALGELVAPPPYTGGYTDKLIF.

V is TRDV1 and J is TRDJ1, with D possibly TRDD3 on 7 matching bases. Trimming took off 3 bases at V and 0 bases at J, with 47 bases between the two ends. Germline values: CDR1 TSWWSYY, CDR2 QGS. There are 27 residues in the CDR3. In DNA form, the CDR3 reads TGTGCTCTTGGGGATATACGGTCCTACCGGTACGAAACCTACTGGGGATCCTTCAACCAGTACACCGATAAACTCATCTTT. Residues: CALGDIRSYRYETYWGSFNQYTDKLIF.

This chain uses TRDV1 with TRDJ1; 11 nucleotides agree with TRDD3. The germline V gene has CDR1 TSWWSYY and CDR2 QGS. Losses at the gene ends were 0 bases for V and 0 bases for J; bases not matched to a gene: 24. The CDR3 covers 24 residues. CDR3 nucleotides: TGTGCTCTTGGGGAACTAAACACCTCCTTGAACTGGGGGATATTTGCGCTATACACCGATAAACTCATCTTT. It is translated as CALGELNTSLNWGIFALYTDKLIF.